This entry lists 14 T cell receptor beta chains sequenced from one sample in a study of blood T cell repertoires in COVID-19. Here immunoSEQ multiplex PCR was the method, and the copy in TCRdb shows in-frame clones only, minus some. The sample consists of 110,000 to 150,000 clones, approximately 84% of them appearing once. Sequencing input: peripheral blood. The source of these receptors is a human donor in a cohort sampled during active COVID-19.

This chain links TRBV7-3 with TRBJ1-2; 9 positions match TRBD1. The germline gives CDR1 SGHTA, CDR2 FQGTGA. The CDR3 is 17 residues long. With 5 bases clipped from V and 6 bases from J, the junction kept 16 bases outside the gene matches. CDR3 loop: CASSPRAAGQGTDGYTF. The CDR3 DNA reads as TGTGCCAGCAGCCCCCGGGCAGCGGGACAGGGAACCGATGGCTACACCTTC.

V usage is TRBV14 and J usage is TRBJ2-5; TRBD1 matches 8 bases. Trimming removed 1 base from V and 9 bases from J; junction bases left unmatched: 10. Germline loops: CDR1 SGHDN, CDR2 FVKESK. There are 15 residues in the CDR3. CDR3 loop: CASSQVSQGARSQYF. The CDR3 nucleotides are TGTGCCAGCAGCCAAGTAAGCCAGGGGGCGAGGTCCCAGTACTTC.

This chain connects TRBV12-1 to TRBJ2-5; the table's D call, TRBD1, has no DNA check behind it. TRBV12-1 is annotated as a pseudogene. The CDR3 runs to 11 residues. CDR3 in amino acids: CAAGGIETQYF. The CDR3 bases are TGTGCGGCAGGGGGTATCGAGACCCAGTACTTC.

In the case of this clone: This CDR3 is also generated by other DNA sequences in the sample. The CDR3 sequence: CASSLGVMNTEAFF. As DNA, the CDR3 is TGCGCCAGCAGCTTGGGAGTTATGAACACTGAAGCTTTCTTT. The chain carries TRBV5-1 and TRBJ1-1; unclear D gene. Trimming cost V 0 bases and J 0 bases, with 6 bases left between them. The CDR3 spans 14 residues. The germline V gene encodes CDR1 SGHRS and CDR2 YFSETQ. Using reference TRBV5-1 and TRBJ1-1 for the parts outside the CDR3, the full variable domain is KAGVTQTPRYLIKTRGQQVTLSCSPISGHRSVSWYQQTPGQGLQFLFEYFSETQRNKGNFPGRFSGRQFSNSRSEMNVSTLELGDSALYLCASSLGVMNTEAFFGQGTRLTVV.

This clone was observed a few times. The chain is built from TRBV5-1 and TRBJ2-2; 7 bases align to TRBD1. After removal of 7 bases from V and 6 bases from J, the junction contained 9 bases not matched to a gene. The CDR3 has 14 residues. Germline V gene lookup returns CDR1 SGHRS and CDR2 YFSETQ. CDR3 coding DNA: TGCGCCAGCGACCCCGGGCAGGGGGCCGGGGAGCTGTTTTTT. It yields the protein CASDPGQGAGELFF.

The chain is built from TRBV9 and TRBJ2-5; D unclear. Between the trimmed V and J ends, which lost 1 base and 5 bases, there was a span of 15 bases. This CDR3 has 15 amino acids. CDR1 is SGDLS and CDR2 is YYNGEE in the germline V gene. The CDR3 nucleotides read TGTGCCAGCAGCGTATTCGACTCCCGAACGGAGACCCAGTACTTC. Translated, it gives CASSVFDSRTETQYF. The variable domain in full, with the rest retrieved from reference TRBV9 and TRBJ2-5, is DSGVTQTPKHLITATGQRVTLRCSPRSGDLSVYWYQQSLDQGLQFLIQYYNGEERAKGNILERFSAQQFPDLHSELNLSSLELGDSALYFCASSVFDSRTETQYFGPGTRLLVL.

V usage is TRBV6-4 and J usage is TRBJ1-5, with no clear D. Germline V gene sequence: CDR1 MRHNA, CDR2 SNTAGT. V shed 5 bases and J shed 2 bases, with 16 bases lying between them. This CDR3 has 16 amino acids. Written as DNA, the CDR3 is TGTGCCAGCAGTTCCCAAGACCCTGGAGGCAATCAGCCCCAGCATTTT. Translating gives CASSSQDPGGNQPQHF.

The chain combines TRBV2 with TRBJ2-7; TRBD1 agrees at 8 bases. Germline CDR1 reads SNHLY; CDR2 reads FYNNEI. V lost 3 bases, J lost 4 bases, and 8 bases stayed unmatched. There are 15 residues in the CDR3. CDR3 nucleotides: TGTGCCAGCAGTGATCGGCCAGGGGGCTCGTACGAGCAGTACTTC. Translated, it gives CASSDRPGGSYEQYF.

The rearrangement links TRBV6-5 to TRBJ2-1, with TRBD2 identical over 10 bases. The CDR3 contains 15 residues. CDR1 and CDR2 from the germline V gene are MNHEY and SVGAGI. Unmatched junction bases numbered 10, after V lost 5 bases and J lost 9 bases. In DNA, the CDR3 is TGTGCCAGCAGTAGCGGGGGGGCTATGTTACGTGAGCAGTTCTTC. This translates into CASSSGGAMLREQFF.

The chain employs TRBV4-1 and TRBJ1-2; tentatively, D is TRBD1 (6 bases). This CDR3 is 15 amino acids long. V lost 3 bases and J 2 bases, leaving 13 bases between the germline ends. Germline CDR1 and CDR2: MGHRA and YSYEKL. CDR3 protein: CASSQEPTGNYGYTF. The CDR3 region has the DNA TGCGCCAGCAGCCAGGAACCTACAGGGAACTATGGCTACACCTTC.

The gene calls are TRBV5-1 and TRBJ2-2, with TRBD2 as a possible D gene (6 bases). Germline V gene sequence: CDR1 SGHRS, CDR2 YFSETQ. V shed 0 bases and J shed 13 bases, with 16 bases lying between them. This CDR3 has 14 residues. CDR3 in DNA: TGCGCCAGCAGCTTGGAGGGGTTGGGAGGTCGGCTGTTTTTT. Translating gives CASSLEGLGGRLFF.

The chain uses TRBV2 and TRBJ1-6; D not certain. The CDR3 runs to 15 residues. V lost 2 bases to trimming and J lost 9 bases, with 14 bases between them. Germline CDR1 and CDR2: SNHLY and FYNNEI. The CDR3 bases are TGTGCCAGCAGTGAAATTGGCCAAACACGTTCACCCCTCCACTTT. Translated, it gives CASSEIGQTRSPLHF.

V and J are TRBV6-5 and TRBJ1-1; maybe TRBD1 (6 bases). V was trimmed by 4 bases and J by 1 base, leaving 16 bases between them. Germline V lookup: CDR1 MNHEY, CDR2 SVGAGI. This CDR3 has 16 amino acids. Here the CDR3 reads CASSSRSGGANTEAFF. CDR3 nucleotide sequence: TGTGCCAGCAGTTCCCGCTCCGGGGGGGCGAACACTGAAGCTTTCTTT.

The gene calls are TRBV28 and TRBJ1-1, with D unresolved. The V and J ends lost 5 bases and 1 base respectively, with 17 bases between them. CDR3 length: 16 residues. CDR1 is MDHEN, CDR2 SYDVKM, per germline. DNA of the CDR3: TGTGCCAGCAGTACCCGACTCGGACTTCAGAACACTGAAGCTTTCTTT. Translation: CASSTRLGLQNTEAFF.